A single sample gave rise to the 8 T cell receptor beta chains below, sequenced in a study of high-grade serous ovarian cancer treatment subgroups. The assay was immunoSEQ multiplex PCR, and TCRdb's table has in-frame clones only and misses some. The sample consists of some 40,000 clones, about 80% of them appearing once. Tumor tissue was taken before any definitive surgery or chemotherapy was given. Sequencing input: tumor tissue. The receptors stem from a human donor with high-grade serous ovarian cancer.

A single count supports this clone. V usage is TRBV19 and J usage is TRBJ2-1; 11 nucleotides align to TRBD1. CDR3 length: 15 amino acids. J lost 4 bases, V lost 7 bases, and 6 bases had no gene match. Germline V CDR1 and CDR2: LNHDA, SQIVND (reference sequence). CDR3 DNA: TGTGCCAGTACCGCCGGGACAGGGGGTTACAATGAGCAGTTCTTC. It encodes CASTAGTGGYNEQFF.

J is TRBJ2-5 and V is TRBV11-2; D might be TRBD1 (5 bases). V lost 4 bases and J lost 2, with 11 bases in between. Germline V gene sequence: CDR1 SGHAT, CDR2 FQNNGV. The CDR3 has 14 residues. The CDR3 DNA reads as TGTGCCAGCAGCTACTCCGACAGTCAAGAGACCCAGTACTTC. Protein sequence: CASSYSDSQETQYF.

This clone was recorded once. The chain recombines TRBV2 with TRBJ2-3, with 9 bases aligning to TRBD2. V lost 4 bases, J lost 2 bases, and 4 bases stayed unmatched. Germline CDR1 is SNHLY and CDR2 is FYNNEI. This CDR3 is 15 amino acids long. The CDR3 region has the DNA TGTGCCAGCAGTGCTCTAGCGGGATCCACAGATACGCAGTATTTT. Translation: CASSALAGSTDTQYF.

The chain carries TRBV4-1 and TRBJ2-6, with 11 nucleotides matching TRBD1. V gave up 4 bases and J gave up 0 bases; unmatched junction bases: 5. CDR1 MGHRA and CDR2 YSYEKL come from the germline V gene. This CDR3 has 18 residues. CDR3 sequence (DNA): TGCGCCAGCAGCCTTCTGGGACAGGGGGACTCTGGGGCCAACGTCCTGACTTTC. It is translated as CASSLLGQGDSGANVLTF.

J is TRBJ1-3 and V is TRBV28; 9 bases align to TRBD1. CDR1 is MDHEN, CDR2 SYDVKM, per germline. The length of the CDR3 is 15 residues. The ends lost 5 bases at V and 4 bases at J; junction bases unmatched: 6. CDR3 coding DNA: TGTGCCAGCAGTGTAAGGGGGACAGGGGGAAACACCATATATTTT. Protein: CASSVRGTGGNTIYF.

This clone was detected only a few times. The chain recombines TRBV2 with TRBJ2-1, with TRBD2 as a possible D gene (7 bases). Germline V CDR1 and CDR2: SNHLY, FYNNEI. Trimming took 7 bases from V and 0 from J, leaving 19 bases between them. The CDR3 extends over 17 amino acids. The CDR3 DNA is TGTGCCAGCACCCACATGGGGGGGCCGAGCTCCTACAATGAGCAGTTCTTC. It yields the protein CASTHMGGPSSYNEQFF.

This clone was seen just once. CDR3: CASSLQGTSTDTQYF. The CDR3 coding sequence is TGTGCCAGCAGTCTCCAGGGGACTAGCACAGATACGCAGTATTTT. The chain carries TRBV6-6 and TRBJ2-3, with D perhaps being TRBD1 or TRBD2 (6 bases each). V lost 5 bases and J 0 bases, leaving 12 bases between the germline ends. The CDR3 contains 15 residues. Germline V gives CDR1 MNHNY, CDR2 SVGAGI (reference sequence).

The chain joins TRBV5-1 to TRBJ1-2; the match to TRBD1 covers 8 bases. CDR3 length equals 13 residues. With V trimmed by 0 bases and J by 8 bases, 3 bases remained unmatched. Germline CDR1 SGHRS, CDR2 YFSETQ. Written as DNA, the CDR3 is TGCGCCAGCAGCTTGGAGGGGACAGGCGGCTACACCTTC. This gives the protein CASSLEGTGGYTF.